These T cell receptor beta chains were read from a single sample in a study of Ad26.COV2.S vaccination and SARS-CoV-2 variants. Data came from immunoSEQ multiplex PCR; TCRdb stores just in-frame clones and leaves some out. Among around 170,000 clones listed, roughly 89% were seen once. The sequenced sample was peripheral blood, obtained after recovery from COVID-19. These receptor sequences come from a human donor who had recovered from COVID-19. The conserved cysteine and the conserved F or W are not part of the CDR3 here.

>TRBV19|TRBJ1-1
ASSENDGGNTEAF
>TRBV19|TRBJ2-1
ASSILAVRSRNNEQF
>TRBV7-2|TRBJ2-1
ASSSGTVLYSPF
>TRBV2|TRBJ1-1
ASGQNTEAF
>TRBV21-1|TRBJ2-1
ASSKGNNEQF
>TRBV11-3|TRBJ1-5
ASSHWTGSATQPQH
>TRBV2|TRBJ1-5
ASSEQPPLAQH
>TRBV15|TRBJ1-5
ATSRESPGASNQPQH
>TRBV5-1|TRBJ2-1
ASSLVGAYNEQF
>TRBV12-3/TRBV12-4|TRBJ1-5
ASSLQGRQPQH
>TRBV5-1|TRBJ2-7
ASSLEGTLGEQY
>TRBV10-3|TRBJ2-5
AISEGFGETQY
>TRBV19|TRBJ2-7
ASSLRGGAYEQY
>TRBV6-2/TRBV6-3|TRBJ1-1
ASSPNGGRLEAF
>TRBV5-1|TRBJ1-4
ASSFSQGLGLNEKLF
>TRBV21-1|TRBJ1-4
ASSQGPPSNEKLF
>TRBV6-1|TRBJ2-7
ASSEGLYEQY
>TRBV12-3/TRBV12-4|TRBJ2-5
ASSLREPETQY
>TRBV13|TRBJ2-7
ASSLRTVPHEQY
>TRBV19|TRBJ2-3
ASSWRADTQY
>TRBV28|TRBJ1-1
ASSPTPYRNTEAF
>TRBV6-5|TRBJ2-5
ATGQGETQY
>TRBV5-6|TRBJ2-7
ASSLKAGVHEQY
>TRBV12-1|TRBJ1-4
ASSPGRGYEKLF
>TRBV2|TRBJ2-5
ASRGWDRDFSRETQY
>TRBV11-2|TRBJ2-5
ASSFDGTGRETQY
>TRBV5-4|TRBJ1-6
ASSYEETSPLH
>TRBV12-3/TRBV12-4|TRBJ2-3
ASSSRWADTQY
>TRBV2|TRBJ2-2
ASRRDPSDTGELF
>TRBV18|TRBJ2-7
ASSLQGAEEQY
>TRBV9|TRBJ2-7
ASSVGSSGGHYEQY
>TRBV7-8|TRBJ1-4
ASIQGKMRPNEKLF
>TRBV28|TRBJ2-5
ASSFGGKETQY
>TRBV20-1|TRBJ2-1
SAGSGWGRF
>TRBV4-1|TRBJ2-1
ASRPGQGLNEQF
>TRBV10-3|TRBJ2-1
AISPGTFEQF
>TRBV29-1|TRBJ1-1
SVEARGRDTEAF
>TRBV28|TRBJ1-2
ASSTTGGDYGYT
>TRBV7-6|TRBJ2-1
ASSLGTSGSFNEQF
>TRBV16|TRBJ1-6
ASSQESGVNSPLH
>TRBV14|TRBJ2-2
ASSLGTGAGELF
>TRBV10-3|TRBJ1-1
AISESRGAF
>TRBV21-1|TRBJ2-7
ASSNTSVPVYEQY
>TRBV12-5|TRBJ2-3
ASGPAVQTGTDTQY
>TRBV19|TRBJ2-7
ASSPGTGLMDEQY
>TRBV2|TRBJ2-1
ASSVGTSAEQF
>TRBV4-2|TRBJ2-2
ASSQGGGFSGELF
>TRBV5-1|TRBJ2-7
ASSPGPAQYYEQY
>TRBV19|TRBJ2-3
ASSTGLAGGTDTQY
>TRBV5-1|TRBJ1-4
ASSVTAGRGYEKLF